This note documents a single TCR beta chain sequence. This sample stems from a study of blood T cell repertoires in COVID-19. In the study overall: COVID-19 samples from acute and convalescent phases originated in the United States, Italy and Spain. Sample material is recorded as cDNA or gDNA derived from T cells, B-cell-depleted T cells, or PBMCs.

Per the authors' pipeline: Estimation of nucleated cell counts was performed using reference gene primer amplification. Sequencing used immunoSEQ multiplex PCR; TCRdb keeps in-frame clones, though not all of them. V and J calls and clone size are given by that table; D and trimming were obtained from the DNA. The sample consists of about 250,000 clones, roughly four fifths of them appearing once. This CDR3 is 15 amino acids long. V trimming: 2 bases; J trimming: 9 bases; junction bases outside the gene matches: 8. Germline values: CDR1 SGHNT, CDR2 YYREEE (reference sequence). The rearrangement uses TRBV5-4 and TRBJ2-1; 10 bases are shared with TRBD1. The clonotype comes from a woman in her sixties or seventies with acute or convalescent COVID-19. Sequencing was done on a sample of peripheral blood. DNA of the CDR3: TGTGCCAGCAGCTTCGACAGGGGGCGCACAATTGAGCAGTTCTTC. It translates to CASSFDRGRTIEQFF.